This T cell receptor (beta chain) was identified during a study of OX40 agonist ivuxolimab in advanced cancers. Turning to the study itself: Age averaged around 60 years (range roughly 23 to 79), and around 87% were male.

This CDR3 has 16 amino acids. The V segment lost 1 base and the J segment 3 bases; nucleotides outside the gene matches: 6. Germline-derived CDR1 and CDR2 are SGHAT and FQNNGV. Profiled with immunoSEQ multiplex PCR; TCRdb holds only in-frame clones, not every one. In the table there are around 87,000 clones, 85% to 95% of which are singletons. This TCR derives from an adult with an advanced solid tumor such as melanoma, head and neck, liver or kidney cancer. Sequencing used CD4+ or CD8+ T cells sorted from blood, obtained in a trial of the OX40 agonist ivuxolimab. The chain uses TRBV11-2 and TRBJ2-3; TRBD2 matches 8 bases. The CDR3 loop reads CASSLVIGLATDTQYF. CDR3 bases: TGTGCCAGCAGCTTAGTAATTGGACTAGCAACAGATACGCAGTATTTT.